The clone carrying this T cell receptor (beta chain) appeared a single time. This sample was included in a study of technical replicates of blood from a handful of donors. Method: immunoSEQ multiplex PCR; TCRdb's copy keeps in-frame clones and lacks some. Of around 50,000 clones detected, 94% appear once; the ten largest clones hold 0.22%. Germline V gene lookup returns CDR1 MNHEY and CDR2 SVGAGI. With V trimmed by 0 bases and J by 4 bases, 2 bases remained unmatched. The CDR3 loop spans 14 amino acids. This sequence was found in a human donor in good health. This rearrangement joins TRBV6-5 to TRBJ1-2; 7 bases are a match to TRBD1. Material: T cells isolated from PBMCs. CDR3 in amino acids: CASSYSGQSYGYTF. Here the CDR3 DNA reads TGTGCCAGCAGTTACTCGGGACAGAGCTATGGCTACACCTTC.